These T cell receptor beta chains were read from a single sample in a study of blood T cell repertoires in COVID-19. TCRdb keeps only in-frame clones here, not all; method: immunoSEQ multiplex PCR. The table records around 370,000 clones, under 95% of them present only once. Source material: peripheral blood. Receptors were obtained from a woman younger than 35 who had recovered from COVID-19. CDR3s include the opening cysteine and the closing phenylalanine or tryptophan. A D gene is named only where the DNA matches it firmly. Where a row states a size, it is once, few, many or the class of an expanded clone; other rows omit it.

v_call,clone_size,j_call,d_call,cdr3_aa,cdr3_nt
TRBV18,-,TRBJ2-3,-,CASSPRVPGLSTDTQYF,TGTGCCAGCTCACCAAGAGTCCCGGGACTCAGCACAGATACGCAGTATTTT
TRBV6-5,few,TRBJ2-1,-,CASSSHLNNEQFF,TGTGCCAGCAGTTCCCACCTAAACAATGAGCAGTTCTTC
TRBV27,-,TRBJ2-1,-,CASSPSNPSYNEQFF,TGTGCCAGCAGTCCTTCCAATCCTAGCTACAATGAGCAGTTCTTC
TRBV20-1,-,TRBJ2-3,-,CSALDADTQYF,TGCAGTGCCCTAGACGCAGATACGCAGTATTTT
TRBV29-1,once,TRBJ2-5,-,CSGSGFQETQYF,TGCAGCGGCTCGGGGTTTCAAGAGACCCAGTACTTC
TRBV30,-,TRBJ1-2,-,CAWSQGGGYTF,TGTGCCTGGAGCCAGGGAGGTGGCTACACCTTC
TRBV29-1,once,TRBJ2-5,-,CSVTVGQTPQYF,TGCAGCGTCACTGTAGGACAAACTCCCCAGTACTTC
TRBV6-6,once,TRBJ1-3,-,CASRADRTGNTIYF,TGTGCCAGCAGAGCGGACAGAACTGGAAACACCATATATTTT
TRBV30,-,TRBJ1-2,-,CAWRGDLSGYTF,TGTGCCTGGAGAGGGGACTTGTCTGGCTACACCTTC
TRBV18,-,TRBJ2-3,TRBD1,CASSHGTASTDTQYF,TGTGCCAGCTCACACGGGACAGCTAGCACAGATACGCAGTATTTT
TRBV18,-,TRBJ1-2,-,CASSPTMSDYGYTF,TGTGCCAGCTCACCAACGATGTCGGACTATGGCTACACCTTC
TRBV4-1,-,TRBJ2-1,TRBD1,CASSQEGPTGGYYNEQFF,TGCGCCAGCAGCCAAGAAGGACCGACAGGGGGCTACTACAATGAGCAGTTCTTC
TRBV7-9,-,TRBJ2-2,TRBD2,CASSLSAGVAGELFF,TGTGCCAGCAGCTTATCTGCGGGAGTAGCCGGGGAGCTGTTTTTT
TRBV29-1,-,TRBJ2-1,TRBD2,CSVSGTSGDNEQFF,TGCAGCGTGTCCGGGACTAGCGGGGACAATGAGCAGTTCTTC
TRBV5-1,-,TRBJ2-3,-,CASGTGLGADTQYF,TGCGCCAGTGGTACCGGGTTGGGTGCAGATACGCAGTATTTT
TRBV29-1,-,TRBJ1-1,-,CSVGGGTWNTEAFF,TGCAGCGTTGGGGGGGGGACCTGGAACACTGAAGCTTTCTTT
TRBV5-6,-,TRBJ2-3,TRBD2,CASSLELAGVSDTQYF,TGTGCCAGCAGCTTGGAACTAGCGGGAGTCTCAGATACGCAGTATTTT
TRBV9,-,TRBJ2-1,-,CASSGGMEQFF,TGTGCCAGCAGCGGCGGGATGGAGCAGTTCTTC
TRBV19,-,TRBJ1-1,TRBD1,CASSIGGQGGTEAFF,TGTGCCAGTAGTATCGGGGGACAGGGAGGAACTGAAGCTTTCTTT
TRBV12-5,-,TRBJ1-5,TRBD1,CASGLTTGISNQPQHF,TGTGCTAGTGGTTTGACGACAGGGATTAGCAATCAGCCCCAGCATTTT
TRBV25-1,-,TRBJ2-1,TRBD1,CASKPTGIAYNEQFF,TGTGCCAGCAAGCCGACAGGGATCGCCTACAATGAGCAGTTCTTC
TRBV5-6,-,TRBJ1-2,TRBD1,CASSHLGQGYGYTF,TGTGCCAGCAGTCACCTGGGACAGGGCTATGGCTACACCTTC
TRBV18,-,TRBJ2-1,TRBD2,CASSPPSFLGGSEQFF,TGTGCCAGCTCACCACCTTCTTTTTTAGGCGGGAGTGAGCAGTTCTTC
TRBV7-9,few,TRBJ1-2,-,CASSLSQITNYGYTF,TGTGCCAGCAGCTTGTCACAGATAACTAACTATGGCTACACCTTC
TRBV6-2/TRBV6-3,-,TRBJ1-5,-,CASSYAMMRAGSNQPQHF,TGTGCCAGCAGTTACGCGATGATGCGGGCCGGTAGCAATCAGCCCCAGCATTTT
TRBV28,-,TRBJ1-5,-,CATILKSLVLRNQPQHF,TGTGCCACCATACTAAAAAGTCTCGTCCTTCGCAATCAGCCCCAGCATTTT
TRBV6-5,-,TRBJ1-2,TRBD1,CASRKTGDDYGYTF,TGTGCCAGCAGAAAGACAGGGGATGACTATGGCTACACCTTC
TRBV9,once,TRBJ2-2,TRBD1,CASSRQGNTGELFF,TGTGCCAGCTCCCGACAGGGTAACACCGGGGAGCTGTTTTTT
TRBV4-3,-,TRBJ1-2,-,CASSSGQSKGYGYTF,TGCGCCAGCAGCTCAGGACAGTCTAAGGGCTATGGCTACACCTTC
TRBV5-4,once,TRBJ2-3,TRBD2,CASTIPGLAGGTSTDTQYF,TGTGCCAGCACCATTCCGGGACTAGCGGGAGGTACTAGCACAGATACGCAGTATTTT
TRBV3-1/TRBV3-2,-,TRBJ1-2,-,CASSQDREEVIYGYTF,TGTGCCAGCAGCCAAGATAGAGAGGAGGTAATTTATGGCTACACCTTC
TRBV5-4,few,TRBJ1-6,-,CASSMGVGVSSPLHF,TGTGCCAGCAGCATGGGTGTAGGGGTTAGTTCACCCCTCCACTTT
TRBV24-1,-,TRBJ2-1,TRBD2,CATSDPGGPGEQFF,TGTGCCACCAGTGACCCGGGAGGGCCTGGGGAGCAGTTCTTC
TRBV6-1,few,TRBJ1-2,TRBD1,CASSEGAGEQGKDGYTF,TGTGCCAGCAGTGAAGGGGCTGGGGAACAGGGGAAGGATGGCTACACCTTC
TRBV7-9,-,TRBJ1-5,-,CASSLAGAWNQPQHF,TGTGCCAGCAGCCTGGCAGGGGCTTGGAATCAGCCCCAGCATTTT
TRBV29-1,-,TRBJ1-1,-,CSVETGTDTEAFF,TGCAGCGTTGAAACGGGTACGGATACTGAAGCTTTCTTT
TRBV5-8,-,TRBJ1-1,TRBD1,CASSSGQGSLRAFF,TGTGCCAGCAGCTCGGGACAGGGGTCTCTGCGAGCTTTCTTT